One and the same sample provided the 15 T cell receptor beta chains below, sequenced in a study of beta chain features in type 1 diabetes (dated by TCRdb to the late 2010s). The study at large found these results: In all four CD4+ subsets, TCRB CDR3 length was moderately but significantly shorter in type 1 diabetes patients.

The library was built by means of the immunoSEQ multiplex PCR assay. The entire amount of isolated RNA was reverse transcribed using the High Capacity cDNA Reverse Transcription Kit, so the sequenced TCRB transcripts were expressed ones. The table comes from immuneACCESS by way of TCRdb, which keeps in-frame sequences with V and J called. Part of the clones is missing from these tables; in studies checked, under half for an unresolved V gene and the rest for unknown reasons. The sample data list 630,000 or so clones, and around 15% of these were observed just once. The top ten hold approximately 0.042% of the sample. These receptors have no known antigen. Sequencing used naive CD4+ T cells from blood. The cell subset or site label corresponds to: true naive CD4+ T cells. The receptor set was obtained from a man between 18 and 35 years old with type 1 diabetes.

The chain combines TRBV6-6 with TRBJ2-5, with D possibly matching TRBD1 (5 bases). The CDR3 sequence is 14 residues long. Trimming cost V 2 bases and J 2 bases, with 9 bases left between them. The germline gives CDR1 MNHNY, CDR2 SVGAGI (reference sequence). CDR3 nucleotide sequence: TGTGCCAGCAGTTACGGGGCAGGACAAGAGACCCAGTACTTC. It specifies CASSYGAGQETQYF.

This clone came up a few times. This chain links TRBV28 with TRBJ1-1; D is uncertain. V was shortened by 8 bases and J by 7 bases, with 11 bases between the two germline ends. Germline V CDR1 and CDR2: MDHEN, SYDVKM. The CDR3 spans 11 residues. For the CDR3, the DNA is TGTGCCAGCCACTCGGGGAATGAAGCTTTCTTT. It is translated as CASHSGNEAFF.

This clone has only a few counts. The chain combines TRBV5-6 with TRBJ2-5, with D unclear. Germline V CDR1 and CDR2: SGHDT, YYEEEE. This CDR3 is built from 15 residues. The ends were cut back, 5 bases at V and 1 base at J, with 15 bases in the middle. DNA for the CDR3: TGTGCCAGCAGTCTACGAGGTGTTTTCCAAGAGACCCAGTACTTC. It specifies CASSLRGVFQETQYF.

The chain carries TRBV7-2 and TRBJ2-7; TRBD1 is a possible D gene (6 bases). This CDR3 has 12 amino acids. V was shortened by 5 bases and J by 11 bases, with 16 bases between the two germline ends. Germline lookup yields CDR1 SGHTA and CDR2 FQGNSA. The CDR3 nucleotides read TGTGCCAGCAGCGCCTGGGGGCCCCCGGAGTACTTC. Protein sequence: CASSAWGPPEYF.

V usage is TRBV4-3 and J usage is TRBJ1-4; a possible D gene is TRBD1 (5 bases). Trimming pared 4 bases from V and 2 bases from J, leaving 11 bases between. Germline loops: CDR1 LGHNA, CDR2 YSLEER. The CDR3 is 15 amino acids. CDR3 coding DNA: TGCGCCAGCAGCCCCCGTGAGGGGACTAATGAAAAACTGTTTTTT. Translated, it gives CASSPREGTNEKLFF.

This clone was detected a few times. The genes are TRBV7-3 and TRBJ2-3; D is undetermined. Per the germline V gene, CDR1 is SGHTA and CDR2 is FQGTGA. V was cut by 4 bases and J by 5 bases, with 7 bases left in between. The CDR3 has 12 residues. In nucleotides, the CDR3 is TGTGCCAGCAGCTACTTAGAAGATACGCAGTATTTT. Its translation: CASSYLEDTQYF.

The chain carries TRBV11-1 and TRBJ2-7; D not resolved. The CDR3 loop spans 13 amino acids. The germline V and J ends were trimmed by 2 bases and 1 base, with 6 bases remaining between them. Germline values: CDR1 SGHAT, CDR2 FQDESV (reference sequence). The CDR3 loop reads CASSLRGSYEQYF. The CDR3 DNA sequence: TGTGCCAGCAGCTTACGTGGGTCCTACGAGCAGTACTTC. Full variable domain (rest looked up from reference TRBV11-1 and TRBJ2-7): EAEVAQSPRYKITEKSQAVAFWCDPISGHATLYWYRQILGQGPELLVQFQDESVVDDSQLPKDRFSAERLKGVDSTLKIQPAELGDSAMYLCASSLRGSYEQYFGPGTRLTVT.

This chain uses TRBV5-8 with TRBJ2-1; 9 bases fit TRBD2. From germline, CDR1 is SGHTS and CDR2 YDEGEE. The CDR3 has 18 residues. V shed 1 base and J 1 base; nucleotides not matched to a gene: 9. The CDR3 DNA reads TGTGCCAGCAGCTTGCACCTAGCGGGGCAGGGGTCCTACAATGAGCAGTTCTTC. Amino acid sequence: CASSLHLAGQGSYNEQFF.

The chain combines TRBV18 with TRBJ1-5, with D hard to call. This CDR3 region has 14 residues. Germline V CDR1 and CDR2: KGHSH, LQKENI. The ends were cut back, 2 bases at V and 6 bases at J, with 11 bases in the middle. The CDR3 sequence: CASSPVGSPQPQHF. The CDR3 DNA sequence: TGTGCCAGCTCACCAGTCGGGAGTCCTCAGCCCCAGCATTTT.

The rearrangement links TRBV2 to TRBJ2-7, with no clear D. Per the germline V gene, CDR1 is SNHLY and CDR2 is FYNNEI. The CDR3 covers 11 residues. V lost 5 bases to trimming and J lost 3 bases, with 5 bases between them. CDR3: CASSRLYEQYF. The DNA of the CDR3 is TGTGCCAGCAGTCGACTCTACGAGCAGTACTTC.

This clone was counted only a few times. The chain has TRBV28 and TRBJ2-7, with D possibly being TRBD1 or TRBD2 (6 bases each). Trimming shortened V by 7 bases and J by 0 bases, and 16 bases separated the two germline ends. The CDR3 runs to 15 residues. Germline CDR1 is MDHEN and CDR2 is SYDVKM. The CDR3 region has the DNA TGTGCCAGCATCCTCTCGGGGGCGAGCTCCTACGAGCAGTACTTC. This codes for CASILSGASSYEQYF.

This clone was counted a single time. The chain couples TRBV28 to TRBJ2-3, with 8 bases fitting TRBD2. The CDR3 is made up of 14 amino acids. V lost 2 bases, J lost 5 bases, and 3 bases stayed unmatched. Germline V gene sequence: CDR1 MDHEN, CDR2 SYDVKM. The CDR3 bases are TGTGCCAGCAGTTTAGGCGGGGGGAAAGATACGCAGTATTTT. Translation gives CASSLGGGKDTQYF.

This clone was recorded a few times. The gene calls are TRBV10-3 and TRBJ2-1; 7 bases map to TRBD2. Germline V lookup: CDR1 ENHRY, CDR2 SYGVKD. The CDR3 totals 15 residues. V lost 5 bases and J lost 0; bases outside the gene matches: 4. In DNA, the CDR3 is TGTGCCATCAGTAAGCGGGAAGGCTCCTACAATGAGCAGTTCTTC. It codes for CAISKREGSYNEQFF.

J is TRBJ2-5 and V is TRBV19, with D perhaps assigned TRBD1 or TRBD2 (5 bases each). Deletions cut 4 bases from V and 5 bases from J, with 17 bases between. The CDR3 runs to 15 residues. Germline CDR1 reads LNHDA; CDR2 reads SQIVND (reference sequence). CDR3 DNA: TGTGCCAGTAGTAACCCCAGGGAGTTTGGTGAGACCCAGTACTTC. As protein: CASSNPREFGETQYF.

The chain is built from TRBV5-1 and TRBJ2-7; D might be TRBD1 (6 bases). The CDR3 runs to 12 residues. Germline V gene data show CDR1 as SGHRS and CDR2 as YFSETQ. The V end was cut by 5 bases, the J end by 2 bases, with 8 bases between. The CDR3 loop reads CASSRGTYEQYF. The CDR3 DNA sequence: TGCGCCAGCAGTAGGGGGACCTACGAGCAGTACTTC.